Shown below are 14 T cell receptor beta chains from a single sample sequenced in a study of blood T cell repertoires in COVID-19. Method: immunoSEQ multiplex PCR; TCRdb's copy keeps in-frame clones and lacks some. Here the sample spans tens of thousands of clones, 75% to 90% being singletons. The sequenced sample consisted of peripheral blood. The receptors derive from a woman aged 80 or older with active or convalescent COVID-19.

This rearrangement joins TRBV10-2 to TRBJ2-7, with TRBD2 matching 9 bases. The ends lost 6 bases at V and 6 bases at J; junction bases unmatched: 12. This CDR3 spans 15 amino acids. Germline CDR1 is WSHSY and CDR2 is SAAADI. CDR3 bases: TGCGCCAGCAGAGTTGGTGGGACTAGCTTGAGCGAGCAGTACTTC. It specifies CASRVGGTSLSEQYF.

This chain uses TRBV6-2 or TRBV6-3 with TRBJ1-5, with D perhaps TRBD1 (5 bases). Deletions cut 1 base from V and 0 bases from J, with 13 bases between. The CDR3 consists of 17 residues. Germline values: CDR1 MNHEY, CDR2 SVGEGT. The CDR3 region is CASSYFLGGGSNQPQHF. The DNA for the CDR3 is TGTGCCAGCAGTTACTTTCTGGGGGGGGGTAGCAATCAGCCCCAGCATTTT.

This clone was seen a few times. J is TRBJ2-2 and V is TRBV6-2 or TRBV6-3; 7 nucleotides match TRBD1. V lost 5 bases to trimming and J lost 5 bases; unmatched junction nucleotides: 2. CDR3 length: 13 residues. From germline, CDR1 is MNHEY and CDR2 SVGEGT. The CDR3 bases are TGTGCCAGCAGTCTGACAGGGACCGGGGAGCTGTTTTTT. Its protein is CASSLTGTGELFF.

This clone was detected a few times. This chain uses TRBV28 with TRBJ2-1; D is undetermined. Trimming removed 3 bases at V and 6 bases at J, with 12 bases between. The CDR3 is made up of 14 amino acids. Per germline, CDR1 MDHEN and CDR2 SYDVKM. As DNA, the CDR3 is TGTGCCAGCAGTTTTTCTTTCGGGTTCAATGAGCAGTTCTTC. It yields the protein CASSFSFGFNEQFF.

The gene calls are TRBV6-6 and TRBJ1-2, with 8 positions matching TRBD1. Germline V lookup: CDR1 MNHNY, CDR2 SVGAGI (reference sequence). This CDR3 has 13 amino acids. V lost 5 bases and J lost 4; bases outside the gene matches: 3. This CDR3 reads CASSPTGGYGYTF. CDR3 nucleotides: TGTGCCAGCAGTCCTACAGGGGGCTATGGCTACACCTTC.

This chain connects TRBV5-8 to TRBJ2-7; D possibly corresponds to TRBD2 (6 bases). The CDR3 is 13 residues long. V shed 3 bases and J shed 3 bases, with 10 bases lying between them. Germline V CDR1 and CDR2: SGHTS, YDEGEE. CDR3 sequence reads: CASSSQEGYEQYF. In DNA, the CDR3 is TGTGCCAGCAGCTCCCAGGAGGGCTACGAGCAGTACTTC.

Here the CDR3 DNA reads TGTGCCAGCAGCTTGTCCCAGACAGGGTCAGAACAGTACTTC. It is translated as CASSLSQTGSEQYF. The rearrangement links TRBV5-4 to TRBJ2-7, with 7 positions matching TRBD1. The trim removed 1 base at V and 10 bases at J, leaving 11 bases unmatched. This CDR3 spans 14 amino acids. Germline loops: CDR1 SGHNT, CDR2 YYREEE (reference sequence).

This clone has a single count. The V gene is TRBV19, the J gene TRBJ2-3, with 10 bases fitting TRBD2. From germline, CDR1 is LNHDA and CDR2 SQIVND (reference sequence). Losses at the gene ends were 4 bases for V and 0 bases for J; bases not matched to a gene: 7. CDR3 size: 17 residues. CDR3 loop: CASSRTSGIPSTDTQYF. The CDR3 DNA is TGTGCCAGTAGTAGGACTAGCGGCATTCCTAGCACAGATACGCAGTATTTT.

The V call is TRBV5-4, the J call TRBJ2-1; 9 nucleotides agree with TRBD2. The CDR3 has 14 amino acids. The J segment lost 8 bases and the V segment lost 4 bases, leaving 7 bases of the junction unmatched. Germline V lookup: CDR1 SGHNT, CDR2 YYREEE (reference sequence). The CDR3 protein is CASSPTGLADEQFF. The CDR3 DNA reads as TGTGCCAGCAGCCCTACGGGACTAGCCGATGAGCAGTTCTTC.

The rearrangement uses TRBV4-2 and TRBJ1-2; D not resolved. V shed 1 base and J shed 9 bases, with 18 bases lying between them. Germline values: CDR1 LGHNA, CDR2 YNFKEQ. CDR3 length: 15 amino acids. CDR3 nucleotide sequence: TGTGCCAGCAGCCAAGGAGGGCGGCAGGTCTGGAGCTACACCTTC. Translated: CASSQGGRQVWSYTF.

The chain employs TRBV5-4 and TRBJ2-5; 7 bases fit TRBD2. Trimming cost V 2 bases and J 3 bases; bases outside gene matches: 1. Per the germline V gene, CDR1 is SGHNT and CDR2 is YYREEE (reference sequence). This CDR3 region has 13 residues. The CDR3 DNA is TGTGCCAGCAGCTTCGGACTAGAAGAGACCCAGTACTTC. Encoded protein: CASSFGLEETQYF.

This CDR3 is CASTPEGQGAGYGYTF. Written as DNA, the CDR3 is TGTGCCAGCACTCCCGAGGGACAGGGGGCAGGCTATGGCTACACCTTC. J is TRBJ1-2 and V is TRBV28, with TRBD1 identical over 12 bases. The CDR3 is 16 amino acids. The V gene end was trimmed by 7 bases and the J gene end by 4 bases; junction bases not matched to a gene: 10. CDR1 and CDR2 from the germline V gene are MDHEN and SYDVKM.

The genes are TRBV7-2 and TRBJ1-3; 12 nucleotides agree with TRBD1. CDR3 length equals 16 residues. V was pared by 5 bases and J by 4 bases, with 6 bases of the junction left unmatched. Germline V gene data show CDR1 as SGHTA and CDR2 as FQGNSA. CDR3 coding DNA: TGTGCCAGCAGCGGGGGACAGGGGGCGCTAGGAAACACCATATATTTT. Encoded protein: CASSGGQGALGNTIYF.

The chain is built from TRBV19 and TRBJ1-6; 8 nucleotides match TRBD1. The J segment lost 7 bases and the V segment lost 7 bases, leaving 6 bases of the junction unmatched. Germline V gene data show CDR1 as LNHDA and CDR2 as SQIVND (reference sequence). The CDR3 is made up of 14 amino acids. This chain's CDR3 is CASTLTGENSPLHF. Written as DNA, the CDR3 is TGTGCCAGTACCCTGACAGGGGAGAATTCACCCCTCCACTTT.